Presented here are 14 T cell receptor beta chains from one specimen sequenced in a study of cytomegalovirus exposure and HLA in healthy donors. PCR used 60 Vbeta primers and 13 Jbeta primers. Method: immunoSEQ multiplex PCR; TCRdb's copy keeps in-frame clones and lacks some. The table shows some 150,000 clones, with about 76% occurring only once. The sample comprised PBMCs. The receptors originated from a man between 25 and 39 years old in good health and CMV-seropositive.

This clone was seen a handful of times. The chain employs TRBV6-5 and TRBJ2-2; 7 bases agree with TRBD1. The germline CDR1 and CDR2 sequences are MNHEY and SVGAGI. Trimming at V came to 6 bases and at J to 0 bases, leaving 1 base not matched to a gene. This CDR3 has 14 residues. This chain's CDR3 is CASRTGTNTGELFF. CDR3 in DNA: TGTGCCAGCAGGACAGGGACGAACACCGGGGAGCTGTTTTTT.

This clone has just a few counts. V usage is TRBV7-9 and J usage is TRBJ1-2; no reliable D call. V shed 7 bases and J shed 8 bases, with 14 bases lying between them. The CDR3 runs 12 residues. From germline, CDR1 is SEHNR and CDR2 FQNEAQ (reference sequence). The CDR3 spells CASTPGEGGYTF. CDR3 sequence (DNA): TGTGCCAGCACCCCCGGGGAGGGCGGCTACACCTTC.

V and J are TRBV6-5 and TRBJ2-5; D possibly corresponds to TRBD2 (5 bases). The CDR3 spans 15 residues. CDR1 is MNHEY, CDR2 SVGAGI, per germline. Trimming removed 8 bases from V and 5 bases from J, with 21 bases in between. The CDR3 here is CASSLIIAREETQYF. For the CDR3, the DNA is TGTGCCAGCTCTTTAATAATAGCGAGGGAGGAGACCCAGTACTTC.

This chain joins TRBV15 and TRBJ2-1; a possible D gene is TRBD2 (5 bases). Germline CDR1 LNHNV, CDR2 YYDKDF (reference sequence). The CDR3 has 18 amino acids. V lost 6 bases, J lost 0 bases, and 21 bases lay in between. Here the CDR3 reads CATSLFPPWESSYNEQFF. The CDR3 coding sequence is TGTGCCACCAGTCTTTTCCCACCATGGGAGAGCTCCTACAATGAGCAGTTCTTC.

The V call is TRBV7-3, the J call TRBJ2-1, with D unresolved. V gave up 4 bases and J gave up 5 bases, with 9 bases separating them. The CDR3 is 13 amino acids. The germline gives CDR1 SGHTA, CDR2 FQGTGA. The CDR3 loop is CASSSGPNNEQFF. The CDR3 nucleotides read TGTGCCAGCAGCTCGGGTCCTAACAATGAGCAGTTCTTC.

The rearrangement links TRBV7-2 to TRBJ1-5; D is possibly TRBD1 (5 bases). CDR1 is SGHTA and CDR2 is FQGNSA in the germline V gene. Trimming left V 5 bases short and J 13 bases short, with 15 bases between. There are 12 residues in the CDR3. CDR3 protein: CASSPGGLTQHF. CDR3 DNA sequence: TGTGCCAGCAGCCCGGGGGGACTTACTCAGCATTTT.

The chain recombines TRBV5-4 with TRBJ1-3; D is unresolved. The CDR3 spans 14 residues. V lost 5 bases and J 0 bases, leaving 9 bases between the germline ends. Per the germline V gene, CDR1 is SGHNT and CDR2 is YYREEE (reference sequence). The CDR3 here is CASSPQSSGNTIYF. The CDR3, as DNA: TGTGCCAGCAGTCCCCAGTCCTCTGGAAACACCATATATTTT.

This sequence joins TRBV28 and TRBJ2-5; 9 bases fit TRBD2. The CDR3 spans 14 residues. Per germline, CDR1 MDHEN and CDR2 SYDVKM. Trimming at V came to 3 bases and at J to 5 bases, leaving 4 bases not matched to a gene. The CDR3 bases are TGTGCCAGCAGTTTTAGCGGGAGAGGTGAGACCCAGTACTTC. Its protein product is CASSFSGRGETQYF.

The chain recombines TRBV4-3 with TRBJ2-5; 11 nucleotides agree with TRBD2. The trim removed 0 bases at V and 5 bases at J, leaving 8 bases unmatched. The CDR3 has 17 residues. Germline V CDR1 and CDR2: LGHNA, YSLEER. CDR3 nucleotide sequence: TGCGCCAGCAGCCAAGAAGTTAGCGGGGGGGCCCGGGAGACCCAGTACTTC. Translating gives CASSQEVSGGARETQYF.

The J gene is TRBJ1-1, the V gene TRBV4-3, with 8 positions matching TRBD1. The CDR3 has 18 amino acids. V was clipped by 1 base and J by 3 bases; unmatched bases: 13. CDR1 and CDR2 from the germline V gene are LGHNA and YSLEER. The CDR3 DNA is TGCGCCAGCAGCCAAGGAACGGCAGGGGGCTTCAGGGACACTGAAGCTTTCTTT. As protein: CASSQGTAGGFRDTEAFF.

V gene TRBV11-3 combines with J gene TRBJ1-5; tentative D call: TRBD1 (6 bases). Trimming took 5 bases from V and 4 from J, leaving 15 bases between them. Germline CDR1 and CDR2: SGHNT and YENEEA. The CDR3 has 15 amino acids. Written as DNA, the CDR3 is TGTGCCAGCAGCCCAACGTCACAGGGAAATCAGCCCCAGCATTTT. It is translated as CASSPTSQGNQPQHF.

The chain has TRBV9 and TRBJ2-7, with D perhaps TRBD2 (5 bases). Germline V gene sequence: CDR1 SGDLS, CDR2 YYNGEE. V lost 0 bases, J lost 1 base, and 11 bases lay in between. This CDR3 spans 15 amino acids. The CDR3, as DNA: TGTGCCAGCAGCGTAGGAGGGAGATCATCCTACGAGCAGTACTTC. The encoded protein is CASSVGGRSSYEQYF.

CDR3 sequence: CTSSPIKQRGDIQYF. The CDR3 DNA follows: TGCACCAGCAGCCCCATTAAGCAGCGGGGGGACATTCAGTACTTC. V usage is TRBV1 and J usage is TRBJ2-4; TRBD2 is taken as the D call from the table, unchecked against the DNA. TRBV1 is an annotated pseudogene. This CDR3 comprises 15 residues.

V is TRBV7-2 and J is TRBJ1-6; D gene ambiguous. From germline, CDR1 is SGHTA and CDR2 FQGNSA. This CDR3 is 18 amino acids long. Trimming left V 1 base short and J 8 bases short, with 21 bases between. The CDR3 sequence is CASSLGPGVGEEYSPLHF. CDR3 DNA sequence: TGTGCCAGCAGCTTAGGGCCCGGGGTAGGAGAGGAGTATTCACCCCTCCACTTT.